This TCR beta chain appears in the sequencing data of a study of pediatric ulcerative colitis. TCRdb's table, derived via immunoSEQ multiplex PCR, lists solely in-frame clones and lacks some. Among more than 45,000 clones listed, around 87% were seen once. Sequenced material: blood. The TCR was taken from a boy younger than 18 who was a control in a study of pediatric ulcerative colitis.

This CDR3 is CASSYSSNGADYGYTF. In nucleotides, the CDR3 is TGTGCCAGCAGTTACTCAAGTAACGGCGCGGACTATGGCTACACCTTC. The genes are TRBV6-5 and TRBJ1-2; D unclear. Germline CDR1 MNHEY, CDR2 SVGAGI. Trimming removed 0 bases at V and 3 bases at J, with 14 bases between. CDR3 length: 16 residues.